The clone carrying this T cell receptor beta chain was seen more than once but under ten times. The V end was cut by 3 bases, the J end by 6 bases, with 17 bases between. In germline, CDR1 is DFQATT, CDR2 SNEGSKA (reference sequence). The CDR3 is made up of 15 amino acids. Whoever was chosen for sequencing had shown CD8+CD57+ cell expansion by flow cytometry. The sample is drawn from a study of CD8+CD57+ T cells in acquired aplastic anemia. Genomic DNA, the template, was used for profiling of the TCR beta VDJ and CDR3. TCRdb used MiXCR to reprocess the reads, holding one entry per CDR3 protein. The profile shows about 150,000 distinct CDR3 sequences, approximately 52% of them singletons.

The rearrangement joins TRBV20-1 to TRBJ2-2, with TRBD2 as a possible D gene (6 bases). Sequenced sample: sorted CD4+, CD8+, or CD8+CD57+ T cells (not recorded which) from PBMCs. The sequence was collected from a human donor with aplastic anemia. The CDR3 DNA follows: TGCAGTGCTAGGCCTGGACTACGTTTTGCCGGGGAGCTGTTTTTT. This codes for CSARPGLRFAGELFF.